Each of the 18 T cell receptor beta chains below was sequenced from the same sample in a study of cytomegalovirus exposure and HLA in healthy donors. The study ran its PCR with 60 Vbeta and 13 Jbeta primers. Generated by immunoSEQ multiplex PCR, the TCRdb table keeps only in-frame clones and is missing some. The sample includes 120,000 or so clones, about 85% of them seen just once. Source material: PBMCs. Receptor source: a young man in good health and CMV-seropositive.

V is TRBV19 and J is TRBJ2-2; a weak D match, TRBD1 (5 bases). Germline CDR1 reads LNHDA; CDR2 reads SQIVND (reference sequence). V gave up 9 bases and J gave up 5 bases, with 13 bases separating them. The CDR3 is 13 residues long. The CDR3 DNA follows: TGTGCCAGCCCCAGTCAGGGAACCGGGGAGCTGTTTTTT. Amino acid sequence: CASPSQGTGELFF.

This clone came up once. This sequence joins TRBV14 and TRBJ1-4; 9 nucleotides agree with TRBD1. This CDR3 comprises 17 residues. V shed 6 bases, J shed 3 bases, and the junction held 11 bases outside the gene matches. CDR1 and CDR2 from the germline V gene are SGHDN and FVKESK. CDR3: CASSEKQGAGANEKLFF. The CDR3 DNA reads TGTGCCAGCAGTGAAAAACAGGGGGCGGGAGCTAATGAAAAACTGTTTTTT.

The chain employs TRBV7-9 and TRBJ1-1; 8 bases align to TRBD1. CDR1 and CDR2 (germline): SEHNR, FQNEAQ (reference sequence). The CDR3 is made up of 15 amino acids. The V and J ends lost 5 bases and 4 bases, in that order; junction bases with no gene match: 9. Here the CDR3 DNA reads TGTGCCAGCAGCCCCAGGGGGCTCGGAAGCACTGAAGCTTTCTTT. It specifies CASSPRGLGSTEAFF.

A few counts support this clone. This chain links TRBV7-9 with TRBJ1-1; D may be TRBD1 (5 bases). Germline V gives CDR1 SEHNR, CDR2 FQNEAQ (reference sequence). The CDR3 sequence is 14 residues long. V was trimmed by 1 base and J by 4 bases, leaving 10 bases between them. This chain's CDR3 is CASSLGGSGTEAFF. As DNA, the CDR3 is TGTGCCAGCAGCTTAGGGGGCTCCGGCACTGAAGCTTTCTTT.

The chain uses TRBV5-4 and TRBJ2-3; D is unresolved. Trimming removed 6 bases at V and 1 base at J, with 6 bases between. Germline V lookup: CDR1 SGHNT, CDR2 YYREEE (reference sequence). The CDR3 consists of 12 residues. CDR3 amino acids: CASNVGTDTQYF. The CDR3 DNA follows: TGTGCCAGCAACGTAGGCACAGATACGCAGTATTTT. Together with reference TRBV5-4 and TRBJ2-3, the CDR3 gives the full variable domain: ETGVTQSPTHLIKTRGQQVTLRCSSQSGHNTVSWYQQALGQGPQFIFQYYREEENGRGNFPPRFSGLQFPNYSSELNVNALELDDSALYLCASNVGTDTQYFGPGTRLTVL.

The CDR3 reads CASSQDRGSEGGEAFF. The CDR3 coding sequence is TGCGCCAGCAGCCAAGATAGGGGCTCGGAGGGCGGTGAAGCTTTCTTT. The chain couples TRBV4-3 to TRBJ1-1; D may be TRBD1 (5 bases). Germline V CDR1 and CDR2: LGHNA, YSLEER. Trimming removed 0 bases at V and 7 bases at J, with 18 bases between. The CDR3 has 16 residues.

J is TRBJ2-3 and V is TRBV30; 10 positions agree with TRBD2. The V segment lost 5 bases and the J segment 0 bases; nucleotides outside the gene matches: 11. Germline CDR1 and CDR2: GTSNPN and SVGIG (reference sequence). This CDR3 is built from 17 residues. As DNA, the CDR3 is TGTGCCTGGGATCCCGGGACTAGCGCGACAAGCACAGATACGCAGTATTTT. As protein: CAWDPGTSATSTDTQYF. Full variable domain (rest looked up from reference TRBV30 and TRBJ2-3): SQTIHQWPATLVQPVGSPLSLECTVEGTSNPNLYWYRQAAGRGLQLLFYSVGIGQISSEVPQNLSASRPQDRQFILSSKKLLLSDSGFYLCAWDPGTSATSTDTQYFGPGTRLTVL.

This chain connects TRBV21-1 to TRBJ2-1; TRBD1, as called in the table, went unchecked against the DNA. TRBV21-1 is termed a pseudogene. The CDR3 has 16 amino acids. CDR3 loop: CASSKVLGARCNEQFF. The CDR3 DNA reads as TGTGCCAGCAGCAAAGTTCTGGGGGCGCGTTGCAATGAGCAGTTCTTC.

Points on this clone: This same CDR3 is encoded by further DNA sequences in the sample. This chain uses TRBV29-1 with TRBJ2-1; 11 bases agree with TRBD2. This CDR3 contains 17 residues. Per the germline V gene, CDR1 is SQVTM and CDR2 is ANQGSEA. The J segment lost 6 bases and the V segment lost 5 bases, leaving 15 bases of the junction unmatched. The CDR3 loop reads CSVQPYSGRGIFNEQFF. The DNA of the CDR3 is TGCAGCGTTCAGCCCTATAGCGGGAGGGGAATCTTCAATGAGCAGTTCTTC.

The V call is TRBV30, the J call TRBJ2-1; tentative D call: TRBD2 (6 bases). Germline V gene lookup returns CDR1 GTSNPN and CDR2 SVGIG (reference sequence). Trimming removed 7 bases from V and 8 bases from J, with 24 bases in between. The CDR3 length is 15 residues. This CDR3 is CASMGWGVHFDEQFF. DNA for the CDR3: TGTGCCTCCATGGGGTGGGGGGTCCATTTCGATGAGCAGTTCTTC.

The gene calls are TRBV27 and TRBJ2-1; no firm D call. CDR1 MNHEY and CDR2 SMNVEV come from the germline V gene (reference sequence). The CDR3 covers 14 residues. Trimming took off 0 bases at V and 6 bases at J, with 9 bases between the two ends. The DNA for the CDR3 is TGTGCCAGCAGTTTATCGATTCGGAGCAATGAGCAGTTCTTC. Its protein is CASSLSIRSNEQFF.

This chain uses TRBV29-1 with TRBJ1-1, with 7 positions matching TRBD1. The CDR3 extends over 14 amino acids. J was trimmed by 5 bases and V by 4 bases; bases with no gene match: 10. Germline CDR1 SQVTM, CDR2 ANQGSEA. The DNA of the CDR3 is TGCAGCGTTGCAATTCTACAGGGGTTTACTGAAGCTTTCTTT. Residues: CSVAILQGFTEAFF.

J is TRBJ2-1 and V is TRBV2; 7 bases are a match to TRBD2. Trimming removed 8 bases from V and 7 bases from J; junction bases left unmatched: 14. The length of the CDR3 is 15 residues. Germline CDR1 and CDR2: SNHLY and FYNNEI. The CDR3 reads CASWFYEGAGNEQFF. The CDR3 coding sequence is TGTGCCAGCTGGTTCTATGAGGGAGCGGGGAATGAGCAGTTCTTC.

This chain connects TRBV11-3 to TRBJ2-5; D is perhaps TRBD1 (5 bases). The CDR3 is made up of 13 amino acids. Germline V CDR1 and CDR2: SGHNT, YENEEA. Between the trimmed V and J ends, which lost 4 bases and 1 base, there was a span of 7 bases. CDR3 coding DNA: TGTGCCAGCAGCTCAGGGCGCCAAGAGACCCAGTACTTC. Translating it yields CASSSGRQETQYF.

This clone was seen just once. V gene TRBV7-2 combines with J gene TRBJ1-1; D may be TRBD1 (6 bases). Germline CDR1 is SGHTA and CDR2 is FQGNSA. Trimming left V 5 bases short and J 3 bases short, with 16 bases between. The CDR3 is made up of 15 amino acids. This CDR3 reads CASSRRSQGYTEAFF. The CDR3 coding sequence is TGTGCCAGCAGCCGACGGTCGCAGGGGTACACTGAAGCTTTCTTT.

The rearrangement joins TRBV11-3 to TRBJ1-1; 7 bases fit TRBD1. This CDR3 has 15 amino acids. Germline trimming cut 5 bases from V and 1 base from J; bases unmatched to any gene: 7. Germline lookup yields CDR1 SGHNT and CDR2 YENEEA. The CDR3 coding sequence is TGTGCCAGCAGCCCCCGGGAGGGGGCGAACACTGAAGCTTTCTTT. Translation: CASSPREGANTEAFF.

The V gene is TRBV14, the J gene TRBJ1-2; TRBD1 matches 8 bases. Losses at the gene ends were 2 bases for V and 8 bases for J; bases not matched to a gene: 4. CDR1 SGHDN and CDR2 FVKESK come from the germline V gene. CDR3 size: 13 residues. CDR3 protein: CASSQNRGTGYTF. CDR3 coding DNA: TGTGCCAGCAGCCAAAACAGGGGGACAGGCTACACCTTC. The full variable domain, its missing parts supplied by reference TRBV14 and TRBJ1-2, is EAGVTQFPSHSVIEKGQTVTLRCDPISGHDNLYWYRRVMGKEIKFLLHFVKESKQDESGMPNNRFLAERTGGTYSTLKVQPAELEDSGVYFCASSQNRGTGYTFGSGTRLTVV.

Only one count was recorded for this clone. V usage is TRBV5-1 and J usage is TRBJ2-4; D gene uncertain. This CDR3 has 14 residues. CDR1 and CDR2 from the germline V gene are SGHRS and YFSETQ. The V end was cut by 4 bases, the J end by 6 bases, with 14 bases between. CDR3: CASSLALAGNIQYF. Written as DNA, the CDR3 is TGCGCCAGCAGCCTCGCCCTTGCAGGAAACATTCAGTACTTC.